What follows describes a single T cell receptor beta chain. TCRdb fed the 5' RACE reads into MiXCR, producing one record per CDR3 protein. Of about 20,000 distinct CDR3 sequences in the sample, 4.8% were seen once. The data were obtained in a study of early T cells in non-severe SARS-CoV-2 infection. This CDR3 comprises 13 residues. V was clipped by 1 base and J by 7 bases, with 9 bases between them. Germline V gene sequence: CDR1 LGHDT, CDR2 YNNKEL (reference sequence). The receptor comes from an adult who was a healthcare worker with PCR-confirmed SARS-CoV-2 infection or an uninfected control (not recorded which). What was sequenced was whole blood. V gene TRBV3-1 combines with J gene TRBJ2-3; D is undetermined. The CDR3 DNA is TGTGCCAGCAGCCAAGTTGGGCCGAATACGCAGTATTTT. Amino acid sequence: CASSQVGPNTQYF.